This entry lists 19 T cell receptor beta chains sequenced from one sample in a study of T cells in women clearing cervical HPV infection. The table came from immunoSEQ multiplex PCR; TCRdb's copy has only in-frame clones and leaves some out. The sample table sets out around 48,000 clones. The sequencing input was blood buffy coat. These TCRs come from a woman aged 18 to 69 with a cervical HPV16 infection that either progressed to CIN3+ or cleared (not recorded which).

A word on this clone: The read terminates 3 residues ahead of where the CDR3 ends, so the germline J gene completes it. This chain uses TRBV28 with TRBJ2-3; tentative D call: TRBD2 (6 bases). This CDR3 spans 17 amino acids. V lost 4 bases to trimming and J lost 5 bases, with 22 bases between them. Germline CDR1 is MDHEN and CDR2 is SYDVKM. CDR3 sequence: CASSSPAGIRGLDTQYF. Incomplete CDR3 DNA: TGTGCCAGCAGTTCCCCGGCAGGGATTCGGGGACTAGATACG.

In the case of this clone: The CDR3 goes on 3 residues after the read ends, and that part is filled in from the germline J gene. The gene calls are TRBV4-2 and TRBJ2-6; possibly TRBD1 for D (6 bases). The CDR3 is made up of 17 amino acids. The germline V gene has CDR1 LGHNA and CDR2 YNFKEQ. V was trimmed by 1 base and J by 2 bases, leaving 12 bases between them. The covered CDR3 bases are TGTGCCAGCAGCCAAGGGGTAGGGGGACCTGGGGCCAACGTC. Translation: CASSQGVGGPGANV. In full, the CDR3 reads CASSQGVGGPGANVLTF.

Regarding this clone: Sequencing ends 3 residues short of the CDR3 end; the germline J gene provides the rest. J is TRBJ2-7 and V is TRBV29-1; tentative D call: TRBD1 (6 bases). Trimming took 4 bases from V and 4 from J, leaving 14 bases between them. CDR1 and CDR2 (germline): SQVTM, ANQGSEA. The CDR3 runs 13 residues. The CDR3 is CSVATGKGYEQYF. The CDR3 DNA, read in part, is TGCAGCGTTGCGACAGGAAAAGGGTACGAG.

About this clone itself: The observed sequence ends 3 residues before the CDR3 terminus, with the missing tail filled in from the germline J gene. This chain uses TRBV4-2 with TRBJ1-6; D may be TRBD1 (5 bases). The CDR3 length is 17 residues. V lost 3 bases and J lost 0, with 12 bases in between. Germline V gene sequence: CDR1 LGHNA, CDR2 YNFKEQ. The part of the CDR3 DNA that was read is TGTGCCAGCAGCCAGGAGGGGTCCCGCTCCTATAATTCACCC. The encoded protein is CASSQEGSRSYNSP. The whole CDR3 region reads CASSQEGSRSYNSPLHF.

The chain's CDR3 is CASSQGVGGLSTDTQYF. The sequenced CDR3 bases are TGTGCCAGCAGCCAAGGGGTTGGGGGCCTTAGCACAGATACG. V usage is TRBV4-2 and J usage is TRBJ2-3; the D gene is possibly TRBD1 (6 bases). Read sequence stops 3 residues before the CDR3 end, and the germline J gene provides the missing end. V lost 1 base and J lost 0, with 14 bases in between. This CDR3 is built from 17 residues. From germline, CDR1 is LGHNA and CDR2 YNFKEQ.

A remark on this clone: The read terminates 3 residues before the CDR3 end, so the remaining end is supplied by the germline J gene. This chain joins TRBV15 and TRBJ2-3, with D possibly TRBD1 on 5 matching bases. Germline lookup yields CDR1 LNHNV and CDR2 YYDKDF (reference sequence). The V end lost 3 bases, the J end lost 5 bases, and 9 bases lay between the germline ends. CDR3 length: 13 residues. CDR3 sequence: CATSRAGKDTQYF. The part of the CDR3 DNA that was read is TGTGCCACCAGCAGGGCAGGGAAAGATACG.

For this clone: The read ends 3 residues shy of where the CDR3 ends; the end is completed using the germline J gene. The gene calls are TRBV2 and TRBJ1-1, with 8 bases that match TRBD1. Germline assignment: CDR1 SNHLY and CDR2 FYNNEI. V lost 1 base and J lost 4; bases outside the gene matches: 5. The CDR3 consists of 15 residues. The sequenced part of the CDR3 DNA is TGTGCCAGCAGTGAAGATGACAGGGGAGGCACTGAA. Protein sequence: CASSEDDRGGTE. The whole CDR3 sequence is CASSEDDRGGTEAFF.

A remark on this clone: The read halts 3 residues ahead of the CDR3 end, with the missing end drawn from the germline J gene. This sequence joins TRBV20-1 and TRBJ1-2; 8 bases align to TRBD1. The CDR3 totals 14 residues. V trimming: 4 bases; J trimming: 4 bases; junction bases outside the gene matches: 8. Looked up from germline, CDR1 is DFQATT and CDR2 is SNEGSKA (reference sequence). CDR3 amino acids: CSAKTGVGIYGYTF. The sequenced CDR3 bases are TGCAGTGCTAAGACAGGGGTCGGGATCTATGGC.

Turning to this clone: Sequencing ends 3 residues short of the CDR3 end; the germline J gene provides the rest. V gene TRBV6-2 or TRBV6-3 combines with J gene TRBJ2-1; 9 bases are shared with TRBD1. In germline, CDR1 is MNHEY, CDR2 SVGEGT. With 7 bases clipped from V and 7 bases from J, the junction kept 14 bases outside the gene matches. The CDR3 loop spans 16 amino acids. CDR3 protein: CASIPVDRGQRNEQFF. The covered CDR3 bases are TGTGCCAGCATTCCTGTGGACAGGGGCCAGCGGAATGAG.

Of note for this clone: Read data end 3 residues before the CDR3 end; the end is taken from the germline J gene. The chain carries TRBV6-2 or TRBV6-3 and TRBJ2-3, with D possibly being TRBD1 (5 bases). Deletions cut 4 bases from V and 4 bases from J, with 6 bases between. CDR3 length: 12 amino acids. Germline lookup yields CDR1 MNHEY and CDR2 SVGEGT. The CDR3 loop reads CASSSTADTQYF. The sequenced part of the CDR3 DNA is TGTGCCAGCAGTTCGACAGCAGATACG.

A remark on this clone: The read halts 3 residues ahead of the CDR3 end, with the missing end drawn from the germline J gene. The V and J genes are TRBV11-2 and TRBJ1-1; D call uncertain. CDR1 is SGHAT, CDR2 FQNNGV, per germline. V lost 0 bases to trimming and J lost 3 bases, with 8 bases between them. This CDR3 has 14 amino acids. CDR3 bases read: TGTGCCAGCAGCTTAGAGTGGGCTTACACTGAA. Translated: CASSLEWAYTE. The CDR3 as a whole reads CASSLEWAYTEAFF.

The CDR3 DNA, read in part, is TGCGCCAGCAGTACTCGAGGACTAGCGGGGGATACG. It encodes CASSTRGLAGDT. The whole CDR3 sequence is CASSTRGLAGDTQYF. The chain uses TRBV10-1 and TRBJ2-3; 12 nucleotides match TRBD2. Coverage ceases 3 residues before the CDR3 finishes, and the germline J gene fills in the end. Trimming removed 5 bases from V and 6 bases from J; junction bases left unmatched: 6. This CDR3 spans 15 amino acids. The germline V gene has CDR1 WNHNN and CDR2 SYGVQD (reference sequence).

To note about this clone: The read terminates 3 residues ahead of where the CDR3 ends, so the germline J gene completes it. The rearrangement uses TRBV5-4 and TRBJ1-2; D call uncertain. V was shortened by 4 bases and J by 0 bases, with 10 bases between the two germline ends. The CDR3 length is 14 residues. Germline-derived CDR1 and CDR2 are SGHNT and YYREEE (reference sequence). The chain's CDR3 is CASSSVRANYGYTF. The sequenced CDR3 bases are TGTGCCAGCAGCAGTGTGAGGGCTAACTATGGC. The full variable domain, in which reference TRBV5-4 and TRBJ1-2 provide the parts outside the CDR3, is ETGVTQSPTHLIKTRGQQVTLRCSSQSGHNTVSWYQQALGQGPQFIFQYYREEENGRGNFPPRFSGLQFPNYSSELNVNALELDDSALYLCASSSVRANYGYTFGSGTRLTVV.

To note about this clone: The read falls 3 residues short of the CDR3 end, and the missing part is taken from the germline J gene. The chain links TRBV14 to TRBJ2-3, with 8 bases that match TRBD1. CDR1 is SGHDN and CDR2 is FVKESK in the germline V gene. There are 15 residues in the CDR3. V was pared by 4 bases and J by 4 bases, with 7 bases of the junction left unmatched. The CDR3 reads CASSLDRGKADTQYF. The CDR3 bases that were read are TGTGCCAGCAGCCTCGACAGGGGCAAGGCAGATACG.

Incomplete CDR3 DNA: TGTGCCAGCAGTTACCGGGACTTCACTCTCTACGAG. Translating gives CASSYRDFTLYE. The full CDR3 protein is CASSYRDFTLYEQYF. V is TRBV2 and J is TRBJ2-7; tentatively, D is TRBD2 (6 bases). The missing CDR3 end, 3 residues past where the read stops, is filled in from the germline J gene. CDR1 is SNHLY, CDR2 FYNNEI, per germline. With 5 bases removed from V and 3 bases from J, the gap between germline ends came to 17 bases. This CDR3 is 15 amino acids long.

On this clone itself: The read is 3 residues too short to cover the CDR3 end, so that end is filled in from the germline J gene. The V gene is TRBV30, the J gene TRBJ2-5, with D perhaps TRBD2 (5 bases). Germline CDR1 GTSNPN, CDR2 SVGIG (reference sequence). V shed 0 bases and J shed 5 bases, with 10 bases lying between them. The length of the CDR3 is 13 residues. CDR3 DNA (partial): TGTGCCTGGAGTGTGGGAACGGGGGAGACC. This codes for CAWSVGTGET. The entire CDR3 is CAWSVGTGETQYF.

As concerns this clone: The CDR3 end is not reached by the read, which stops 3 residues before it; the germline J gene fills it in. J is TRBJ2-4 and V is TRBV29-1, with D possibly being TRBD2 (5 bases). The CDR3 has 12 amino acids. From germline, CDR1 is SQVTM and CDR2 ANQGSEA. CDR3 sequence reads: CSVELPRAAQYF. Partial CDR3 DNA: TGCAGCGTTGAACTACCGAGGGCCGCT.

On this clone: The CDR3 end is not reached by the read, which stops 3 residues before it; the germline J gene fills it in. This chain uses TRBV18 with TRBJ2-3; 12 positions agree with TRBD2. V was pared by 3 bases and J by 3 bases, with 4 bases of the junction left unmatched. Germline lookup yields CDR1 KGHSH and CDR2 LQKENI. The CDR3 length is 16 residues. Partial CDR3 DNA: TGTGCCAGCTCACCCCGGACTAGCGGGAAAACAGATACG. Its protein product is CASSPRTSGKTDT. The whole CDR3 region reads CASSPRTSGKTDTQYF. Full variable domain (missing parts from reference TRBV18 and TRBJ2-3): NAGVMQNPRHLVRRRGQEARLRCSPMKGHSHVYWYRQLPEEGLKFMVYLQKENIIDESGMPKERFSAEFPKEGPSILRIQQVVRGDSAAYFCASSPRTSGKTDTQYFGPGTRLTVL.

Comment on this clone: The read gets to within 3 residues of the CDR3 end, and the germline J gene fills in the rest. The V and J genes are TRBV15 and TRBJ2-7; TRBD2 matches 9 bases. The CDR3 spans 15 residues. V lost 3 bases to trimming and J lost 3 bases; unmatched junction nucleotides: 6. In germline, CDR1 is LNHNV, CDR2 YYDKDF (reference sequence). CDR3 sequence: CATSRGSSGIYEQYF. The sequenced CDR3 bases are TGTGCCACCAGCAGGGGGTCTAGCGGGATCTACGAG.